The T cell receptor beta chain described here comes from a study of regulatory T cells in long-lasting Graves disease. Whole-study results and caveats: With some 2,800 shared public clonotypes, persistent patients exceeded new patients, who shared around 970.

Sample time point: newly diagnosed GD, antithyroid drugs for less than 3 months. PBMC-derived RNA was used for the TCR library. In this sample, this clonotype turned up many times. Its antigen is unknown. Relying on iRepertoire HTBI primers and Arm-PCR of CDR3 regions, the team built TCR beta libraries. TCRdb re-called the multiplex PCR reads with MiXCR, one entry per CDR3 protein. Seen here are some 450,000 distinct CDR3 sequences, about a sixth observed once, and the top ten hold about 11%. The CDR3 contains 15 residues. CDR1 is SGHAT and CDR2 is FQNNGV in the germline V gene. The V and J ends lost 6 bases and 4 bases, in that order; junction bases with no gene match: 9. These sequences were also reported in another study, on T cells in Graves' hyperthyroidism and ophthalmopathy. From that paper: Researchers ran a first-round RT-PCR on the TCR CDR3 using the HTBI primer set. Ophthalmopathy could be told apart from stable hyperthyroidism with a 13 V-J model. Before onset, ophthalmopathy was predicted by the model a median around 6 months earlier.

This clonotype was obtained from a woman between 25 and 40 years old with Graves disease. The chain joins TRBV11-2 to TRBJ2-1, with TRBD1 matching over 7 bases. The sequenced sample was peripheral blood mononuclear cells (PBMCs), obtained at new diagnosis, from a patient treated with antithyroid drugs. The DNA for the CDR3 is TGTGCCAGCAGTTTAAGGACAGGTGGATACAATGAGCAGTTCTTC. Translating gives CASSLRTGGYNEQFF.